This T cell receptor (beta chain) comes out of a study of T cells after somatic rescue of genetic block. The CDR3 runs to 12 residues. V was pared by 5 bases and J by 7 bases, with 11 bases between. Germline values: CDR1 SEHNR, CDR2 FQNEAQ (reference sequence). A few counts support this clone. Profiled with immunoSEQ multiplex PCR; TCRdb holds only in-frame clones, not every one. This sample has about 110,000 clones, with about 90% found just once. The V and J genes are TRBV7-9 and TRBJ1-1; D is uncertain. Sequences were obtained from peripheral blood mononuclear cells (PBMCs). This clonotype was sampled from a woman in her late teens or twenties. The CDR3: CASSPTSGEAFF. CDR3 sequence (DNA): TGTGCCAGCAGCCCTACGTCTGGTGAAGCTTTCTTT.